These 7 T cell receptor beta chains were sequenced from one sample in a study of lymphopenia after photon versus proton radiotherapy. Some clones are missing from TCRdb's copy, which holds only in-frame ones; the method was immunoSEQ multiplex PCR. The sample records tens of thousands of clones, roughly 84% being singletons. The material sequenced was peripheral blood, taken from a patient treated with proton-based radiotherapy. Receptors originate from a woman in her seventies with pancreatic cancer.

This clone was found a few times. The chain combines TRBV6-5 with TRBJ1-2; maybe TRBD1 (5 bases). The CDR3 runs 16 residues. V lost 2 bases, J lost 2 bases, and 15 bases lay in between. Germline V gene lookup returns CDR1 MNHEY and CDR2 SVGAGI. The CDR3 sequence: CASSYQDEWGNYGYTF. The CDR3 bases are TGTGCCAGCAGTTACCAAGACGAGTGGGGGAACTATGGCTACACCTTC.

The chain links TRBV6-1 to TRBJ2-7, with TRBD2 as a possible D gene (5 bases). Germline CDR1 is MNHNS and CDR2 is SASEGT. CDR3 length: 13 amino acids. Trimming took 6 bases from V and 0 from J, leaving 9 bases between them. CDR3 residues: CASRYTSSYEQYF. The CDR3 DNA follows: TGTGCCAGCAGGTACACTAGCTCCTACGAGCAGTACTTC.

The chain is built from TRBV25-1 and TRBJ2-5; a weak D match, TRBD1 (5 bases). The CDR3 sequence is 14 residues long. CDR1 is MGHDK and CDR2 is SYGVNS in the germline V gene. Trimming removed 3 bases from V and 5 bases from J, with 13 bases in between. The CDR3: CASSDPGRVETQYF. The CDR3 DNA reads as TGTGCCAGCAGTGACCCAGGGCGTGTGGAGACCCAGTACTTC.

CDR3 protein: CASSQDHAGKQYF. The DNA for the CDR3 is TGCGCCAGCAGCCAAGATCACGCGGGCAAGCAGTACTTC. The chain uses TRBV4-3 and TRBJ2-7, with a weak D call TRBD2 (5 bases). V dropped 0 bases and J dropped 8 bases, with 11 bases sitting between them. CDR1 is LGHNA, CDR2 YSLEER, per germline. The CDR3 runs 13 residues.

CDR3 bases: TGTGCCAGCAGAGGAGAAAGAACTACAGGGGCCAACGTCCTGACTTTC. Translation gives CASRGERTTGANVLTF. The V gene is TRBV28, the J gene TRBJ2-6, with D unclear. The V end was cut by 6 bases, the J end by 4 bases, with 16 bases between. In germline, CDR1 is MDHEN, CDR2 SYDVKM. This CDR3 region has 16 residues. Variable domain in full (rest from reference TRBV28 and TRBJ2-6): DVKVTQSSRYLVKRTGEKVFLECVQDMDHENMFWYRQDPGLGLRLIYFSYDVKMKEKGDIPEGYSVSREKKERFSLILESASTNQTSMYLCASRGERTTGANVLTFGAGSRLTVL.

The V call is TRBV19, the J call TRBJ2-4; a possible D gene is TRBD2 (5 bases). The V gene's germline CDR1 is LNHDA and CDR2 SQIVND (reference sequence). This CDR3 has 16 amino acids. Trimming took off 7 bases at V and 0 bases at J, with 16 bases between the two ends. CDR3 loop: CASTTEAGVAKNIQYF. The CDR3 DNA follows: TGTGCCAGTACCACAGAAGCCGGGGTAGCCAAAAACATTCAGTACTTC.

The chain combines TRBV25-1 with TRBJ1-2; the D gene is possibly TRBD1 (6 bases). This CDR3 has 13 amino acids. The V gene lost 4 bases and the J gene lost 7 bases, with 13 bases spanning the gap. From germline, CDR1 is MGHDK and CDR2 SYGVNS. CDR3 amino acids: CASSVWGASGYTF. In DNA, the CDR3 is TGTGCCAGCAGTGTTTGGGGGGCTAGTGGCTACACCTTC.